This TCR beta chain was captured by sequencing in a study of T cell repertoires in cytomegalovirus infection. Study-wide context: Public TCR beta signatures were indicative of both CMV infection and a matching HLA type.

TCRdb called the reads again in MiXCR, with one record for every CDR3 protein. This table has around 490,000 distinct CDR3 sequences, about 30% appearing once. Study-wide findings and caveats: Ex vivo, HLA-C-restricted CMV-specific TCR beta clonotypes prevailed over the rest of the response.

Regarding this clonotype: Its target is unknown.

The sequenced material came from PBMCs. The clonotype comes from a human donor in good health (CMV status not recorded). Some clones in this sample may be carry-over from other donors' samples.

CDR3 amino acids: CASSLGSVGDIRLHF. The DNA for the CDR3 is TGTGCCAGCAGCTTAGGGTCGGTCGGCGACATCCGACTCCACTTT. J is TRBJ1-6 and V is TRBV7-2, with unresolved D. The germline gives CDR1 SGHTA, CDR2 FQGNSA. Between the trimmed V and J ends, which lost 1 base and 16 bases, there was a span of 20 bases. This CDR3 spans 15 amino acids.